This T cell receptor beta chain stems from a study of blood T cell repertoires in COVID-19. Study at large: Samples of COVID-19 (acute and convalescent) were obtained from the United States, Italy and Spain. PBMCs, B-cell-depleted T cells, or T cells were the source of the cDNA or gDNA that made up the material.

Authors' processing steps: Reference gene primers were amplified, and this amplification served to estimate nucleated cell counts. Libraries were prepared by immunoSEQ multiplex PCR; TCRdb keeps only in-frame clonotypes and omits some of them. The D gene and trimming were derived from the DNA, and the V and J assignments and clone size from that table. This table has over 100,000 clones, approximately 91% appearing once. Between the trimmed V and J ends, which lost 6 bases and 2 bases, there was a span of 4 bases. The CDR3 loop spans 11 amino acids. V and J are TRBV12-3 or TRBV12-4 and TRBJ1-1; D is undetermined. This clonotype originated in a man aged 18 to 30 with acute or convalescent COVID-19. Sequenced material: peripheral blood. The CDR3 nucleotides are TGTGCCAGCAGCATTAACACTGAAGCTTTCTTT. Translating gives CASSINTEAFF.